These 18 T cell receptor beta chains came from one sample sequenced in a study of spatial heterogeneity in lung cancer. One entry per CDR3 protein, called by TCRdb with MiXCR from the 5' RACE reads. The table records thousands of distinct CDR3 sequences, about 13% of them present only once. Time point noted: sample taken at primary tumor resection. Here the sequenced sample was normal lung tissue next to the tumor, taken at surgery. The receptors shown here come from a female donor with early-stage non-small cell lung cancer.

This clonotype was observed at least ten times. The J gene is TRBJ2-5, the V gene TRBV25-1, with 7 nucleotides matching TRBD1. Trimming cost V 2 bases and J 0 bases; bases outside gene matches: 0. There are 14 residues in the CDR3. The germline V gene encodes CDR1 MGHDK and CDR2 SYGVNS. The CDR3 nucleotides read TGTGCCAGCAGTGAAAGGGGGCACCAAGAGACCCAGTACTTC. This codes for CASSERGHQETQYF.

This clonotype was found many times. The rearrangement uses TRBV6-2 or TRBV6-3 and TRBJ1-5, with D perhaps matching TRBD1 (6 bases). Germline V lookup: CDR1 MNHEY, CDR2 SVGEGT. V lost 2 bases, J lost 7 bases, and 12 bases lay in between. This CDR3 is built from 14 residues. The CDR3 sequence: CASSYMGGGQPQHF. DNA for the CDR3: TGTGCCAGCAGTTACATGGGGGGCGGACAGCCCCAGCATTTT.

This clonotype is labeled medium-sized. This sequence joins TRBV15 and TRBJ2-1, with TRBD1 as a possible D gene (5 bases). The V end was cut by 1 base, the J end by 2 bases, with 12 bases between. Germline V lookup: CDR1 LNHNV, CDR2 YYDKDF (reference sequence). The CDR3 is made up of 16 amino acids. CDR3 residues: CATSRGIQGTYNEQFF. The CDR3 DNA follows: TGTGCCACCAGCAGAGGAATCCAGGGTACCTACAATGAGCAGTTCTTC.

Relative to its sample, this clonotype is medium-sized (0.01 to 0.1%). The V and J genes are TRBV7-2 and TRBJ2-5; D gene uncertain. V lost 7 bases, J lost 5 bases, and 32 bases lay in between. This CDR3 is 19 amino acids long. The germline gives CDR1 SGHTA, CDR2 FQGNSA. In DNA, the CDR3 is TGTGCCAGCACGGCCGGTGTCCTCGGACGGTGGACGGATGTTGAGACCCAGTACTTC. The encoded protein is CASTAGVLGRWTDVETQYF.

This clonotype was recorded many times. The genes are TRBV6-6 and TRBJ2-5, with a tentative D call TRBD1 (6 bases). Germline V gives CDR1 MNHNY, CDR2 SVGAGI (reference sequence). There are 14 residues in the CDR3. Trimming pared 4 bases from V and 3 bases from J, leaving 12 bases between. CDR3 sequence (DNA): TGTGCCAGCAGTTCTTGGGACACAAAAGAGACCCAGTACTTC. Its translation is CASSSWDTKETQYF.

The J gene is TRBJ2-7, the V gene TRBV7-9; D possibly corresponds to TRBD2 (6 bases). The CDR3 is 13 residues long. Per germline, CDR1 SEHNR and CDR2 FQNEAQ (reference sequence). The V end was cut by 5 bases, the J end by 4 bases, with 12 bases between. The CDR3: CASSGDFTYEQYF. Here the CDR3 DNA reads TGTGCCAGCAGCGGGGACTTTACGTACGAGCAGTACTTC.

The chain joins TRBV7-2 to TRBJ2-6; D perhaps matches TRBD2 (7 bases). The CDR3 is 18 residues long. Per the germline V gene, CDR1 is SGHTA and CDR2 is FQGNSA. V shed 1 base and J shed 2 bases, with 15 bases lying between them. CDR3 protein: CASSLDAPGGAGANVLTF. CDR3 DNA sequence: TGTGCCAGCAGCTTAGATGCCCCGGGGGGCGCTGGGGCCAACGTCCTGACTTTC.

This rearrangement joins TRBV19 to TRBJ1-6; D is undetermined. Germline values: CDR1 LNHDA, CDR2 SQIVND (reference sequence). With 4 bases removed from V and 2 bases from J, the gap between germline ends came to 9 bases. CDR3 length: 15 amino acids. The CDR3 nucleotides are TGTGCCAGTAGTAACGACGAACCCTATAATTCACCCCTCCACTTT. This sequence encodes CASSNDEPYNSPLHF.

The V call is TRBV7-2, the J call TRBJ1-2; a possible D gene is TRBD1 (6 bases). CDR1 and CDR2 (germline): SGHTA, FQGNSA. This CDR3 region has 16 residues. The V end lost 5 bases, the J end lost 0 bases, and 16 bases lay between the germline ends. The CDR3 nucleotides are TGTGCCAGCAGCCCCGGACAGACACCTACTAACTATGGCTACACCTTC. It translates to CASSPGQTPTNYGYTF.

This clonotype was found many times. CDR3 loop: CASSLRPGQGAREQYF. CDR3 in DNA: TGCGCCAGCAGCCTTAGACCGGGACAGGGGGCGCGCGAGCAGTACTTC. The chain combines TRBV5-1 with TRBJ2-7; 12 bases align to TRBD1. CDR3 size: 16 residues. Per the germline V gene, CDR1 is SGHRS and CDR2 is YFSETQ. Trimming took 4 bases from V and 6 from J; bases not matched to a gene: 11.

This clonotype was seen at least ten times. The V gene is TRBV6-2 or TRBV6-3, the J gene TRBJ2-7; D uncertain. Germline V lookup: CDR1 MNHEY, CDR2 SVGEGT. The V gene lost 6 bases and the J gene lost 3 bases, with 9 bases spanning the gap. The CDR3 runs to 12 residues. In nucleotides, the CDR3 is TGTGCCAGCAGGACCGGAAGCTACGAGCAGTACGTC. Translation gives CASRTGSYEQYV.

In its sample, this clonotype is medium-sized (0.01 to 0.1%). This chain uses TRBV20-1 with TRBJ2-3, with D possibly TRBD2 on 7 matching bases. V gave up 3 bases and J gave up 3 bases, with 13 bases separating them. Germline CDR1 DFQATT, CDR2 SNEGSKA (reference sequence). The length of the CDR3 is 14 residues. For the CDR3, the DNA is TGCAGTGCTAGCCGGGGGGCCGGTACAGATACGCAGTATTTT. Its translation is CSASRGAGTDTQYF.

This clonotype was seen a handful of times. The V and J genes are TRBV6-2 or TRBV6-3 and TRBJ2-4, with D possibly matching TRBD1 (6 bases). The germline V gene encodes CDR1 MNHEY and CDR2 SVGEGT. This CDR3 comprises 13 residues. The V end was cut by 6 bases, the J end by 11 bases, with 17 bases between. The CDR3 reads CASSHRDTDVQYF. CDR3 coding DNA: TGTGCCAGCAGCCACCGGGACACCGACGTTCAGTACTTC.

This clonotype was counted ten times or more. The gene calls are TRBV7-2 and TRBJ1-1; the D is unclear. This CDR3 has 13 residues. V shed 0 bases and J shed 6 bases, with 8 bases lying between them. Per the germline V gene, CDR1 is SGHTA and CDR2 is FQGNSA. The CDR3 sequence: CASSLAVRPEAFF. CDR3 in DNA: TGTGCCAGCAGCTTAGCGGTCCGACCTGAAGCTTTCTTT.

This clonotype has more than one count but fewer than ten. V usage is TRBV20-1 and J usage is TRBJ2-3; D ambiguous. The ends were cut back, 0 bases at V and 9 bases at J, with 13 bases in the middle. This CDR3 contains 13 residues. Germline CDR1 is DFQATT and CDR2 is SNEGSKA (reference sequence). In DNA form, the CDR3 reads TGCAGTGCTAGAGATCGAGGTCTCCCAACGCAGTATTTT. Protein: CSARDRGLPTQYF.

This clonotype was recorded at least ten times. CDR3 loop: CASSYQRNPYEQYF. In nucleotides, the CDR3 is TGTGCCAGCAGTTATCAGCGTAACCCCTACGAGCAGTACTTC. The chain has TRBV28 and TRBJ2-7; D remains unclear. V lost 4 bases to trimming and J lost 2 bases, with 12 bases between them. CDR1 and CDR2 from the germline V gene are MDHEN and SYDVKM. The CDR3 spans 14 residues.

Regarding this clonotype: This may stem from a read error, because a much larger clone lies one nucleotide away. CDR3 sequence (DNA): TGTGCCAGCTCACCTCGTACAGAGAACCAGTACTTC. It yields the protein CASSPRTENQYF. V is TRBV18 and J is TRBJ2-5; no reliable D call. The CDR3 totals 12 residues. The germline V gene encodes CDR1 KGHSH and CDR2 LQKENI.

This clonotype was counted at least ten times. The chain recombines TRBV6-2 or TRBV6-3 with TRBJ1-3; TRBD1 matches 7 bases. The CDR3 contains 14 residues. The V gene's germline CDR1 is MNHEY and CDR2 SVGEGT. The V and J ends lost 6 bases and 2 bases, in that order; junction bases with no gene match: 4. The CDR3 loop reads CASRGQQTGNTIYF. The CDR3 nucleotides are TGTGCCAGCAGGGGACAGCAGACTGGAAACACCATATATTTT.